The rows below give T cell receptor beta chains drawn from one sample of a study of cytomegalovirus exposure and HLA in healthy donors. Some clones are missing from TCRdb's copy, which holds only in-frame ones; the method was immunoSEQ multiplex PCR. The repertoire table contains about 140,000 clones. The sample comprised PBMCs. The receptor source for this set is a man aged 35 to 55 in good health and CMV-seronegative. The CDR3 runs from the conserved cysteine through the conserved F or W. The D gene is left open where the match is weak.

v_gene: TRBV28; d_gene: TRBD1; j_gene: TRBJ1-2; CDR3aa: CASRAGQGGSYYGYTF; CDR3nt: TGTGCCAGCAGAGCGGGACAGGGAGGGAGTTACTATGGCTACACCTTC
v_gene: TRBV4-1; d_gene: .; j_gene: TRBJ1-4; CDR3aa: CASSLLGAGHEKLFF; CDR3nt: TGCGCCAGCAGCCTGTTGGGGGCGGGCCATGAAAAACTGTTTTTT
v_gene: TRBV18; d_gene: TRBD1; j_gene: TRBJ2-7; CDR3aa: CASSPGQDKNYEQYF; CDR3nt: TGTGCCAGCTCACCCGGACAGGACAAGAACTACGAGCAGTACTTC
v_gene: TRBV5-1; d_gene: TRBD2; j_gene: TRBJ2-1; CDR3aa: CASSWGLAGGRGEQFF; CDR3nt: TGCGCCAGCAGCTGGGGACTAGCGGGGGGCCGGGGTGAGCAGTTCTTC
v_gene: TRBV13; d_gene: TRBD1; j_gene: TRBJ1-1; CDR3aa: CASSWGQGNTEAFF; CDR3nt: TGTGCCAGCAGCTGGGGACAGGGGAACACTGAAGCTTTCTTT
v_gene: TRBV7-2; d_gene: .; j_gene: TRBJ2-3; CDR3aa: CASSLVSRVRTDTQYF; CDR3nt: TGTGCCAGCAGCTTAGTCAGCAGGGTGCGAACAGATACGCAGTATTTT
v_gene: TRBV14; d_gene: .; j_gene: TRBJ2-7; CDR3aa: CASSQDGTGTISYEQYF; CDR3nt: TGTGCCAGCAGCCAAGACGGGACTGGGACCATATCCTACGAGCAGTACTTC
v_gene: TRBV15; d_gene: TRBD1; j_gene: TRBJ2-7; CDR3aa: CATLQGLEGEQYF; CDR3nt: TGTGCCACCTTACAGGGGTTGGAAGGCGAGCAGTACTTC
v_gene: TRBV5-4; d_gene: TRBD2; j_gene: TRBJ2-2; CDR3aa: CASSTKGLAGYFSGELFF; CDR3nt: TGTGCCAGCAGCACAAAGGGACTAGCGGGGTATTTCTCCGGGGAGCTGTTTTTT
v_gene: TRBV19; d_gene: .; j_gene: TRBJ1-5; CDR3aa: CASSQTDANQPQHF; CDR3nt: TGTGCCAGTAGCCAGACAGACGCCAATCAGCCCCAGCATTTT
v_gene: TRBV7-2; d_gene: TRBD1; j_gene: TRBJ2-2; CDR3aa: CASSSTGVLGGELFF; CDR3nt: TGTGCCAGCAGCTCAACAGGGGTACTTGGCGGGGAGCTGTTTTTT
v_gene: TRBV29-1; d_gene: TRBD1; j_gene: TRBJ2-1; CDR3aa: CSVEVRDRTYNEQFF; CDR3nt: TGCAGCGTTGAAGTCCGGGACAGAACCTACAATGAGCAGTTCTTC
v_gene: TRBV5-1; d_gene: .; j_gene: TRBJ2-7; CDR3aa: CASSLGSNRLRYEQYF; CDR3nt: TGCGCCAGCAGCTTGGGCTCGAATCGGTTGCGGTACGAGCAGTACTTC
v_gene: TRBV18; d_gene: TRBD1; j_gene: TRBJ1-4; CDR3aa: CASSGTDGEKLFF; CDR3nt: TGTGCCAGCTCTGGGACAGACGGAGAAAAACTGTTTTTT
v_gene: TRBV18; d_gene: TRBD1; j_gene: TRBJ1-2; CDR3aa: CASSLQTGKSYGYTF; CDR3nt: TGTGCCAGCTCACTGCAGACAGGGAAATCCTATGGCTACACCTTC
v_gene: TRBV18; d_gene: .; j_gene: TRBJ1-5; CDR3aa: CASSPQGLNQPQHF; CDR3nt: TGTGCCAGCTCACCACAGGGGCTAAATCAGCCCCAGCATTTT
v_gene: TRBV5-6; d_gene: .; j_gene: TRBJ1-1; CDR3aa: CASSLRRGKEAFF; CDR3nt: TGTGCCAGCAGCTTGAGGCGCGGGAAGGAAGCTTTCTTT
v_gene: TRBV6-5; d_gene: TRBD2; j_gene: TRBJ2-7; CDR3aa: CASSYSITSGSYEQYF; CDR3nt: TGTGCCAGCAGTTACTCGATTACTAGCGGCTCCTACGAGCAGTACTTC
v_gene: TRBV6-5; d_gene: .; j_gene: TRBJ2-1; CDR3aa: CASSYSKHVTYNEQFF; CDR3nt: TGTGCCAGCAGTTACTCGAAACATGTTACCTACAATGAGCAGTTCTTC
v_gene: TRBV6-1; d_gene: TRBD1; j_gene: TRBJ1-5; CDR3aa: CASSDQQGAGNQPQHF; CDR3nt: TGTGCCAGCAGTGATCAACAGGGGGCCGGCAATCAGCCCCAGCATTTT
v_gene: TRBV5-4; d_gene: TRBD2; j_gene: TRBJ2-1; CDR3aa: CASRSGTSGGYNEQFF; CDR3nt: TGTGCCAGCAGATCGGGGACTAGCGGGGGATACAATGAGCAGTTCTTC
v_gene: TRBV2; d_gene: .; j_gene: TRBJ1-5; CDR3aa: CASSSNQNSNQPQHF; CDR3nt: TGTGCCAGCAGCTCCAATCAGAATAGCAATCAGCCCCAGCATTTT
v_gene: TRBV5-1; d_gene: .; j_gene: TRBJ1-1; CDR3aa: CASGRAPQGDTEAFF; CDR3nt: TGCGCCAGCGGACGTGCCCCACAGGGTGACACTGAAGCTTTCTTT
v_gene: TRBV29-1; d_gene: .; j_gene: TRBJ1-4; CDR3aa: CSVRSGGNEKLFF; CDR3nt: TGCAGCGTTCGTTCGGGGGGCAACGAAAAACTGTTTTTT
v_gene: TRBV11-2; d_gene: TRBD2; j_gene: TRBJ2-1; CDR3aa: CASSRLAGGRNEQFF; CDR3nt: TGTGCCAGCAGCAGACTAGCGGGGGGGAGGAATGAGCAGTTCTTC
v_gene: TRBV5-1; d_gene: .; j_gene: TRBJ2-1; CDR3aa: CASSLSVDNEQFF; CDR3nt: TGCGCCAGCAGCTTGTCGGTTGACAATGAGCAGTTCTTC
v_gene: TRBV28; d_gene: .; j_gene: TRBJ1-5; CDR3aa: CASRSQNQPQHF; CDR3nt: TGTGCCAGCCGTTCTCAGAATCAGCCCCAGCATTTT
v_gene: TRBV28; d_gene: .; j_gene: TRBJ2-7; CDR3aa: CASRWDNYYEQYF; CDR3nt: TGTGCCAGCAGGTGGGACAATTACTACGAGCAGTACTTC
v_gene: TRBV7-3; d_gene: .; j_gene: TRBJ2-1; CDR3aa: CASSPRETFYNEQFF; CDR3nt: TGTGCCAGCAGTCCTAGGGAGACCTTTTACAATGAGCAGTTCTTC
v_gene: TRBV6-5; d_gene: TRBD1; j_gene: TRBJ1-4; CDR3aa: CASSEQGSNEKLFF; CDR3nt: TGTGCCAGCAGTGAACAGGGGAGTAATGAAAAACTGTTTTTT
v_gene: TRBV2; d_gene: .; j_gene: TRBJ1-2; CDR3aa: CASSEGASLGGYTF; CDR3nt: TGTGCCAGCAGTGAAGGGGCCTCGTTAGGTGGCTACACCTTC
v_gene: TRBV19; d_gene: .; j_gene: TRBJ2-3; CDR3aa: CASTPEGNLVSGTQYF; CDR3nt: TGTGCCAGTACCCCGGAGGGAAATTTAGTGTCGGGTACGCAGTATTTT
v_gene: TRBV6-1; d_gene: .; j_gene: TRBJ2-7; CDR3aa: CAARGQSPYEQYF; CDR3nt: TGTGCGGCCCGTGGACAGTCTCCCTACGAGCAGTACTTC
v_gene: TRBV11-3; d_gene: .; j_gene: TRBJ2-5; CDR3aa: CASSLRQGVETQYF; CDR3nt: TGTGCCAGCAGCTTAAGGCAGGGTGTCGAGACCCAGTACTTC
v_gene: TRBV7-9; d_gene: .; j_gene: TRBJ2-5; CDR3aa: CASSLSGGETQYF; CDR3nt: TGTGCCAGCAGCTTATCAGGAGGAGAGACCCAGTACTTC
v_gene: TRBV11-2; d_gene: TRBD1; j_gene: TRBJ2-2; CDR3aa: CASSRTGTKAGELFF; CDR3nt: TGTGCCAGCAGCCGGACAGGGACGAAGGCCGGGGAGCTGTTTTTT
v_gene: TRBV10-3; d_gene: TRBD2; j_gene: TRBJ2-2; CDR3aa: CAISTGLVGTGELFF; CDR3nt: TGTGCCATCAGTACGGGACTAGTCGGCACCGGGGAGCTGTTTTTT
v_gene: TRBV4-3; d_gene: .; j_gene: TRBJ2-1; CDR3aa: CASSQSGQRNNEQFF; CDR3nt: TGCGCCAGCAGCCAAAGTGGACAGAGAAACAATGAGCAGTTCTTC
v_gene: TRBV6-6; d_gene: .; j_gene: TRBJ2-5; CDR3aa: CASSYSMGQQETQYF; CDR3nt: TGTGCCAGCAGTTACTCGATGGGCCAGCAAGAGACCCAGTACTTC
v_gene: TRBV18; d_gene: TRBD1; j_gene: TRBJ1-1; CDR3aa: CASSQNQGEGTEAFF; CDR3nt: TGTGCCAGCTCACAAAATCAGGGGGAAGGCACTGAAGCTTTCTTT
v_gene: TRBV11-2; d_gene: TRBD2; j_gene: TRBJ2-5; CDR3aa: CASSYPGLGGRETQYF; CDR3nt: TGTGCCAGCAGCTACCCGGGACTAGGAGGGAGGGAGACCCAGTACTTC
v_gene: TRBV19; d_gene: .; j_gene: TRBJ1-2; CDR3aa: CASSSRGENYGYTF; CDR3nt: TGTGCCAGTAGTAGCAGGGGTGAAAATTATGGCTACACCTTC
v_gene: TRBV27; d_gene: TRBD1; j_gene: TRBJ1-6; CDR3aa: CASTRDRDSSPLHF; CDR3nt: TGTGCCAGCACCCGGGACAGGGACTCATCACCCCTCCACTTT
v_gene: TRBV19; d_gene: .; j_gene: TRBJ1-3; CDR3aa: CASASPREGNTIYF; CDR3nt: TGTGCCAGTGCCTCGCCCAGGGAAGGAAACACCATATATTTT
v_gene: TRBV4-1; d_gene: .; j_gene: TRBJ2-6; CDR3aa: CASSQWGPGSGANVLTF; CDR3nt: TGCGCCAGCAGCCAATGGGGGCCCGGCTCTGGGGCCAACGTCCTGACTTTC
v_gene: TRBV5-1; d_gene: TRBD1; j_gene: TRBJ1-6; CDR3aa: CASSLGPGQGNSPLHF; CDR3nt: TGCGCCAGCAGCTTGGGTCCGGGACAGGGCAATTCACCCCTCCACTTT
v_gene: TRBV10-3; d_gene: TRBD1; j_gene: TRBJ1-2; CDR3aa: CAISGTGGDGYTF; CDR3nt: TGTGCCATCAGCGGGACAGGGGGCGATGGCTACACCTTC